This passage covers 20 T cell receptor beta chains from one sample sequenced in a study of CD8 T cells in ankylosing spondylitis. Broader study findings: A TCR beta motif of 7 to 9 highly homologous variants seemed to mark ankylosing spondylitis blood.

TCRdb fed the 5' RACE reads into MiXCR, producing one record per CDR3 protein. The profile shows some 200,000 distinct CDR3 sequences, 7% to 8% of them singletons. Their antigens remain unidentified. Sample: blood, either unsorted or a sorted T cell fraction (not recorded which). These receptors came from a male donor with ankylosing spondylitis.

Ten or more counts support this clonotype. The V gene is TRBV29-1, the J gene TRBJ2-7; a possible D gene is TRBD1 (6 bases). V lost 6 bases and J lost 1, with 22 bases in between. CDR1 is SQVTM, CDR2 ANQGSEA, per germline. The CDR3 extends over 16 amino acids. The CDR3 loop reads CSVLSGAGEWSYEQYF. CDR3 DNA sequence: TGCAGCGTCCTCAGTGGGGCAGGGGAATGGTCCTACGAGCAGTACTTC.

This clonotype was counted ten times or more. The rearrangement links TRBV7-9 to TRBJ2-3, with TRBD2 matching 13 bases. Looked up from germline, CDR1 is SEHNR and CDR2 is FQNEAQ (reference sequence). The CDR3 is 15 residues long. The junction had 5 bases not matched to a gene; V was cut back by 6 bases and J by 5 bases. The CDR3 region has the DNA TGTGCCAGCAGGCCCGGGACTAGCGGGAAAGATACGCAGTATTTT. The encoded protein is CASRPGTSGKDTQYF. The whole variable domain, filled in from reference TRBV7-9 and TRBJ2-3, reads DTGVSQNPRHKITKRGQNVTFRCDPISEHNRLYWYRQTLGQGPEFLTYFQNEAQLEKSRLLSDRFSAERPKGSFSTLEIQRTEQGDSAMYLCASRPGTSGKDTQYFGPGTRLTVL.

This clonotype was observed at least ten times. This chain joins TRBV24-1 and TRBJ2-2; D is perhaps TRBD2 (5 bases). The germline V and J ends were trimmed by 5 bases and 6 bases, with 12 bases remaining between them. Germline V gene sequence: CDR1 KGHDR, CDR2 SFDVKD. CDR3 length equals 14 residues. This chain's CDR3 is CATSGPTGAGELFF. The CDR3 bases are TGTGCCACCAGTGGACCAACCGGGGCCGGGGAGCTGTTTTTT.

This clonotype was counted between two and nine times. CDR3 region: CAISEPNRGQAGNEQFF. The CDR3 coding sequence is TGTGCCATCAGTGAGCCAAACCGGGGACAGGCCGGCAATGAGCAGTTCTTC. This sequence joins TRBV10-3 and TRBJ2-1; TRBD1 matches 8 bases. The germline CDR1 and CDR2 sequences are ENHRY and SYGVKD. Trimming at V came to 2 bases and at J to 6 bases, leaving 12 bases not matched to a gene. This CDR3 spans 17 amino acids.

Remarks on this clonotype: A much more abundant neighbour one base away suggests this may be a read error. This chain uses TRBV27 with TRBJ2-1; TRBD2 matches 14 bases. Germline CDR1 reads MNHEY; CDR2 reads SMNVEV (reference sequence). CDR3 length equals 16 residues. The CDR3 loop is CARSSGLAGVYGEQFF. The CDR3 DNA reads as TGTGCCAGAAGTTCGGGACTAGCGGGAGTTTACGGTGAGCAGTTCTTC.

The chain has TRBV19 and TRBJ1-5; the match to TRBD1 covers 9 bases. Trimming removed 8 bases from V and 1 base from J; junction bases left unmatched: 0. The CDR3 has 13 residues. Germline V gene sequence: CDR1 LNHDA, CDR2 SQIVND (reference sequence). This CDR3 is CASGQGSNQPQHF. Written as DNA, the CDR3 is TGTGCCAGTGGACAGGGGAGCAATCAGCCCCAGCATTTT.

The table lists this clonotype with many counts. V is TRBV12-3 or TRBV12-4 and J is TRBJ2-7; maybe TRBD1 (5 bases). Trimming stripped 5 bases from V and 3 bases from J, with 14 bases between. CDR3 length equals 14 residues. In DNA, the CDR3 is TGTGCCAGCAGTCCCCAGGGTCCCTTCTACGAGCAGTACTTC. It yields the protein CASSPQGPFYEQYF.

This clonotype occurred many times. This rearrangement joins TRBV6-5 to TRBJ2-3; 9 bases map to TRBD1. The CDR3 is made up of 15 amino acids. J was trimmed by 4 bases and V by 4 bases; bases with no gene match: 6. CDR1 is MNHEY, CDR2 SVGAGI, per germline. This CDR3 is CASSSGTGGPDTQYF. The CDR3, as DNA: TGTGCCAGCAGTTCTGGTACAGGGGGCCCAGATACGCAGTATTTT.

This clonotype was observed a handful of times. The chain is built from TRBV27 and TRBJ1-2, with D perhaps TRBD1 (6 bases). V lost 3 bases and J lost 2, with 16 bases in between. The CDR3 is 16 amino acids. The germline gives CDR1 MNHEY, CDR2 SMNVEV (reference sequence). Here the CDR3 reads CASSFASPTGNYGYTF. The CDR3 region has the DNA TGTGCCAGCAGTTTCGCCTCCCCGACAGGCAACTATGGCTACACCTTC.

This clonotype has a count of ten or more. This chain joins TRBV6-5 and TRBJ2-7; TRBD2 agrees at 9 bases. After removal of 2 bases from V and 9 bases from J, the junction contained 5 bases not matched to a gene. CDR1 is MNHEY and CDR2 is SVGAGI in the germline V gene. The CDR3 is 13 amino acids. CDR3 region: CASSYPEAGGQYF. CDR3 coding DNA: TGTGCCAGCAGTTACCCCGAAGCGGGAGGGCAGTACTTC.

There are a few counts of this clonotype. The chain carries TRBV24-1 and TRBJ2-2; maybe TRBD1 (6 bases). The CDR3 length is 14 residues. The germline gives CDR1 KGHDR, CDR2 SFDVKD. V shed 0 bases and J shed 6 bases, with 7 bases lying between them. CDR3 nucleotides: TGTGCCACCAGTGATTTGACAGGGTCCGGGGAGCTGTTTTTT. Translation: CATSDLTGSGELFF.

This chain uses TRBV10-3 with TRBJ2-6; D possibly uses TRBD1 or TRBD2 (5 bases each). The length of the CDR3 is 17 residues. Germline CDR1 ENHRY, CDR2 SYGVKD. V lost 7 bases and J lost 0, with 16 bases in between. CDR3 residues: CAIIQGPPHSGANVLTF. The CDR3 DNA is TGTGCCATCATCCAGGGACCCCCTCACTCTGGGGCCAACGTCCTGACTTTC.

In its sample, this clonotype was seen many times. The CDR3 coding sequence is TGCAGTGCTAGAGATCACGGGGGGCGCTACGAGCAGTACTTC. It yields the protein CSARDHGGRYEQYF. The chain is built from TRBV20-1 and TRBJ2-7; D perhaps matches TRBD2 (7 bases). The germline V and J ends were trimmed by 0 bases and 3 bases, with 12 bases remaining between them. Germline values: CDR1 DFQATT, CDR2 SNEGSKA (reference sequence). This CDR3 is 14 amino acids long.

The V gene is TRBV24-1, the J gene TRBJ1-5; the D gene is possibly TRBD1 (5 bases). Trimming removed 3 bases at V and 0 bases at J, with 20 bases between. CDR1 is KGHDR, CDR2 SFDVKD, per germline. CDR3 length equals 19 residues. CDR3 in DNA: TGTGCCACCAGTGATCCTACTGAAGACAGCTTCTTTAGCAATCAGCCCCAGCATTTT. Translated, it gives CATSDPTEDSFFSNQPQHF.

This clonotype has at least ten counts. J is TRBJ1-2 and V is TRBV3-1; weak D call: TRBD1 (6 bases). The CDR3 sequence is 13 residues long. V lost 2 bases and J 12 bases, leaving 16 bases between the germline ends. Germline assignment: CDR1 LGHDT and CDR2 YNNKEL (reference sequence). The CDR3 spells CASSQTTGTRDTF. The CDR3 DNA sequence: TGTGCCAGCAGCCAAACAACCGGGACAAGAGACACCTTC.

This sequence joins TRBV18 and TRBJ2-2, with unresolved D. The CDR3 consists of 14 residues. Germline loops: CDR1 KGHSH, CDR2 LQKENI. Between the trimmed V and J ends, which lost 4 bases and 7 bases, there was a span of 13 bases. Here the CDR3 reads CASSLRALDGELFF. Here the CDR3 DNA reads TGTGCCAGCTCACTCCGGGCCCTTGACGGGGAGCTGTTTTTT.

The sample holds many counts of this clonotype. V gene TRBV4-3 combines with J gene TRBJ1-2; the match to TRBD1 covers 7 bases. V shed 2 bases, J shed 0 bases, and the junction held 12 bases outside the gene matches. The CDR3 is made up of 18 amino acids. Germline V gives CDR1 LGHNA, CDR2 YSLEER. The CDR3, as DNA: TGCGCCAGCAGCCAAAGTCTGTACAGGGGAGGAACTAACTATGGCTACACCTTC. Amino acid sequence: CASSQSLYRGGTNYGYTF.

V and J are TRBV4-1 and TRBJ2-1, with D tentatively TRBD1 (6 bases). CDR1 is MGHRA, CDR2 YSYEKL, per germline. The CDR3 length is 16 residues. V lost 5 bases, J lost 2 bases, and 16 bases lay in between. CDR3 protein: CASSLLTGTAYNEQFF. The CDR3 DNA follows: TGCGCCAGCAGCTTACTTACAGGGACGGCCTACAATGAGCAGTTCTTC.

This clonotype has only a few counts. CDR3 nucleotides: TGCGCCAGCAGCCAAGGGACTAGTAGGAATGAGCAGTTCTTC. Residues: CASSQGTSRNEQFF. The V call is TRBV4-3, the J call TRBJ2-1, with 7 bases fitting TRBD2. The V gene end was trimmed by 1 base and the J gene end by 7 bases; junction bases not matched to a gene: 4. The length of the CDR3 is 14 residues. Germline lookup yields CDR1 LGHNA and CDR2 YSLEER.

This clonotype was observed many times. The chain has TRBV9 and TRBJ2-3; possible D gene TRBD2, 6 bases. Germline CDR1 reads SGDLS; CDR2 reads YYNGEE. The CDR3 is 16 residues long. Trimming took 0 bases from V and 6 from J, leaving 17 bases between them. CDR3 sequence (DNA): TGTGCCAGCAGCGTAGCGGAGGGTCGCGGGATTGATACGCAGTATTTT. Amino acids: CASSVAEGRGIDTQYF.